Shown below are 25 T cell receptor beta chains from a single sample sequenced in a study of T cell responses to AZD1222 COVID-19 vaccine (TCRdb year 2021). What this sample's time point label stands for: about 28 days (+/-7) after the second vaccine dose. The library was made by the immunoSEQ multiplex PCR assay. In its TCRdb copy, this immuneACCESS table keeps in-frame sequences only and misses some clones. Where compared with another copy, unresolved V genes explain less than half of these, and the others have no known cause. Within this sample are under 200,000 clones, with 90% to 95% of them counted one time only. Together, the top ten hold roughly 1.4% of the sample. The sequenced sample was peripheral blood, obtained 28 days after the second AZD1222 dose. Every receptor here comes from an adult who received the AZD1222 COVID-19 vaccine.

The J gene is TRBJ1-1, the V gene TRBV18; TRBD1 aligns across 8 bases. There are 15 residues in the CDR3. Germline loops: CDR1 KGHSH, CDR2 LQKENI. Trimming removed 2 bases from V and 6 bases from J; junction bases left unmatched: 8. The CDR3 is CASSPRDRGSAEAFF. CDR3 nucleotide sequence: TGTGCCAGCTCACCAAGAGACAGGGGAAGCGCTGAAGCTTTCTTT.

The chain has TRBV3-1 (or the pseudogene TRBV3-2) and TRBJ1-2; D ambiguous. The V gene lost 4 bases and the J gene lost 3 bases, with 12 bases spanning the gap. Germline lookup yields CDR1 LGHDT and CDR2 YNNKEL (reference sequence). The CDR3 contains 14 residues. The CDR3 protein is CASSPRVVHYGYTF. The CDR3, as DNA: TGTGCCAGCAGCCCCCGGGTGGTCCACTATGGCTACACCTTC.

The genes are TRBV11-3 and TRBJ1-1; the D is unclear. V gave up 1 base and J gave up 0 bases, with 6 bases separating them. Germline V gene sequence: CDR1 SGHNT, CDR2 YENEEA. This CDR3 region has 14 residues. CDR3 DNA: TGTGCCAGCAGCTTAGCGGGCCTGAACACTGAAGCTTTCTTT. Translating gives CASSLAGLNTEAFF. Combining the CDR3 with reference TRBV11-3 and TRBJ1-1 gives the whole variable domain EAGVVQSPRYKIIEKKQPVAFWCNPISGHNTLYWYLQNLGQGPELLIRYENEEAVDDSQLPKDRFSAERLKGVDSTLKIQPAELGDSAVYLCASSLAGLNTEAFFGQGTRLTVV.

V and J are TRBV14 and TRBJ1-4; the D is unclear. The ends were cut back, 5 bases at V and 8 bases at J, with 18 bases in the middle. This CDR3 contains 15 residues. Germline CDR1 and CDR2: SGHDN and FVKESK. The CDR3 DNA reads as TGTGCCAGCAGCGATCGGGGTAGGGAAGGCGAAAAACTGTTTTTT. Protein: CASSDRGREGEKLFF. The complete variable domain, with remaining parts taken from reference TRBV14 and TRBJ1-4, reads EAGVTQFPSHSVIEKGQTVTLRCDPISGHDNLYWYRRVMGKEIKFLLHFVKESKQDESGMPNNRFLAERTGGTYSTLKVQPAELEDSGVYFCASSDRGREGEKLFFGSGTQLSVL.

This chain connects TRBV27 to TRBJ1-1; weak D call: TRBD1 (6 bases). CDR1 MNHEY and CDR2 SMNVEV come from the germline V gene (reference sequence). Trimming removed 6 bases at V and 8 bases at J, with 13 bases between. The CDR3 totals 12 residues. CDR3 sequence reads: CASSTGWSEAFF. The CDR3 DNA follows: TGTGCCAGCAGCACAGGGTGGTCAGAAGCTTTCTTT.

The V gene is TRBV6-5, the J gene TRBJ1-1, with TRBD1 identical over 7 bases. The CDR3 runs to 15 residues. V lost 6 bases, J lost 0 bases, and 7 bases stayed unmatched. CDR1 MNHEY and CDR2 SVGAGI come from the germline V gene. The CDR3 region is CASRIQDRLNTEAFF. As DNA, the CDR3 is TGTGCCAGCAGGATCCAGGACAGGTTGAACACTGAAGCTTTCTTT.

The chain links TRBV7-2 to TRBJ1-6, with unresolved D. From germline, CDR1 is SGHTA and CDR2 FQGNSA. V lost 4 bases and J 6 bases, leaving 13 bases between the germline ends. The CDR3 runs 15 residues. The CDR3 region is CASSSLAPANSPLHF. CDR3 sequence (DNA): TGTGCCAGCAGCTCCCTGGCCCCAGCTAATTCACCCCTCCACTTT. The entire variable domain, with the rest obtained from reference TRBV7-2 and TRBJ1-6, is as follows: GAGVSQSPSNKVTEKGKDVELRCDPISGHTALYWYRQSLGQGLEFLIYFQGNSAPDKSGLPSDRFSAERTGGSVSTLTIQRTQQEDSAVYLCASSSLAPANSPLHFGNGTRLTVT.

The chain is built from TRBV28 and TRBJ1-5; 7 bases line up with TRBD1. V was clipped by 3 bases and J by 6 bases; unmatched bases: 8. Germline lookup yields CDR1 MDHEN and CDR2 SYDVKM. CDR3 length: 15 amino acids. CDR3 region: CASSFQWDSTQPQHF. As DNA, the CDR3 is TGTGCCAGCAGTTTCCAATGGGACAGTACTCAGCCCCAGCATTTT.

CDR3 DNA: TGTGCCAGCAGCTTGGACGGGATCTATGGCTACACCTTC. This translates into CASSLDGIYGYTF. The chain carries TRBV5-4 and TRBJ1-2, with D hard to call. V was clipped by 0 bases and J by 4 bases, with 7 bases between them. The CDR3 spans 13 residues. The V gene's germline CDR1 is SGHNT and CDR2 YYREEE (reference sequence).

This clone was seen a single time. This chain uses TRBV24-1 with TRBJ1-3; 8 bases are shared with TRBD1. With V trimmed by 2 bases and J by 2 bases, 10 bases remained unmatched. Germline-derived CDR1 and CDR2 are KGHDR and SFDVKD. This CDR3 is built from 18 residues. As DNA, the CDR3 is TGTGCCACCAGTGATTCAGGTCAGGGGGCCTCGGCTGGAAACACCATATATTTT. This gives the protein CATSDSGQGASAGNTIYF.

The chain has TRBV19 and TRBJ1-1; TRBD1 is a possible D gene (5 bases). Germline V lookup: CDR1 LNHDA, CDR2 SQIVND (reference sequence). The germline V and J ends were trimmed by 3 bases and 7 bases, with 15 bases remaining between them. There are 14 residues in the CDR3. CDR3 amino acids: CASSIKGLGSEAFF. The CDR3 DNA reads as TGTGCCAGTAGTATCAAGGGGCTGGGTAGTGAAGCTTTCTTT.

The chain joins TRBV28 to TRBJ2-1; 8 bases match TRBD2. The CDR3 spans 16 residues. V shed 6 bases and J 7 bases; nucleotides not matched to a gene: 14. Germline V gives CDR1 MDHEN, CDR2 SYDVKM. The CDR3 sequence is CASSRPSTSGFNEQFF. DNA of the CDR3: TGTGCCAGCAGCCGGCCCTCTACTAGCGGATTTAATGAGCAGTTCTTC.

The chain employs TRBV28 and TRBJ1-6; 9 bases agree with TRBD1. V lost 7 bases, J lost 11 bases, and 12 bases stayed unmatched. This CDR3 has 15 residues. Germline CDR1 reads MDHEN; CDR2 reads SYDVKM. Here the CDR3 reads CASNSGQGNGTPLHF. The CDR3 DNA is TGTGCCAGCAATTCTGGACAGGGGAATGGCACACCCCTCCACTTT. The variable domain in full, with the rest retrieved from reference TRBV28 and TRBJ1-6, is DVKVTQSSRYLVKRTGEKVFLECVQDMDHENMFWYRQDPGLGLRLIYFSYDVKMKEKGDIPEGYSVSREKKERFSLILESASTNQTSMYLCASNSGQGNGTPLHFGNGTRLTVT.

In nucleotides, the CDR3 is TGTGCCAGCAGCTTAGGACAGGGGAACACTGAAGCTTTCTTT. Protein sequence: CASSLGQGNTEAFF. The chain couples TRBV7-8 to TRBJ1-1; 7 bases are a match to TRBD1. Germline CDR1 reads SGHVS; CDR2 reads FQNEAQ. CDR3 length equals 14 residues. J gave up 1 base and V 1 base, and 0 bases lay outside the gene matches.

This clone was observed a few times. The chain joins TRBV3-1 (or the pseudogene TRBV3-2) to TRBJ1-1; 7 nucleotides align to TRBD1. V was clipped by 5 bases and J by 8 bases; unmatched bases: 5. The germline V gene has CDR1 LGHDT and CDR2 YNNKEL (reference sequence). The CDR3 has 12 amino acids. CDR3 amino acids: CASSFVDREAFF. DNA of the CDR3: TGTGCCAGCAGCTTCGTGGACAGGGAAGCTTTCTTT.

The chain combines TRBV7-2 with TRBJ1-4; maybe TRBD1 (5 bases). CDR3 size: 14 residues. Trimming shortened V by 4 bases and J by 10 bases, and 16 bases separated the two germline ends. Looked up from germline, CDR1 is SGHTA and CDR2 is FQGNSA. CDR3 DNA: TGTGCCAGCAGCTCGGGACTTATGGTTGGAAAACTGTTTTTT. It translates to CASSSGLMVGKLFF.

This clone was counted once. The V gene is TRBV6-6, the J gene TRBJ1-5; D is uncertain. V was shortened by 6 bases and J by 4 bases, with 10 bases between the two germline ends. CDR3 length: 13 residues. Looked up from germline, CDR1 is MNHNY and CDR2 is SVGAGI (reference sequence). CDR3 region: CASSPDLNQPQHF. The CDR3 region has the DNA TGTGCCAGCAGCCCTGACTTGAATCAGCCCCAGCATTTT.

V usage is TRBV6-5 and J usage is TRBJ1-5; D is perhaps TRBD1 (5 bases). CDR1 is MNHEY and CDR2 is SVGAGI in the germline V gene. V was trimmed by 5 bases and J by 2 bases, leaving 13 bases between them. This CDR3 contains 15 residues. CDR3 amino acids: CASSPGSRGNQPQHF. The CDR3 nucleotides read TGTGCCAGCAGTCCAGGGTCGAGAGGCAATCAGCCCCAGCATTTT.

The chain uses TRBV18 and TRBJ2-5; 9 bases map to TRBD1. This CDR3 is built from 13 residues. Germline V lookup: CDR1 KGHSH, CDR2 LQKENI. J was trimmed by 4 bases and V by 8 bases; bases with no gene match: 5. CDR3 protein: CASERQGGETQYF. The CDR3 nucleotides are TGTGCCAGCGAAAGACAGGGGGGAGAGACCCAGTACTTC.

This sequence joins TRBV6-4 and TRBJ1-1, with D possibly TRBD1 on 5 matching bases. The CDR3 loop spans 15 amino acids. From germline, CDR1 is MRHNA and CDR2 SNTAGT. Trimming took off 9 bases at V and 3 bases at J, with 20 bases between the two ends. In DNA form, the CDR3 reads TGTGCCAGACACTCGGGAGGGGCGCGGGACACTGAAGCTTTCTTT. Its protein product is CARHSGGARDTEAFF.

The chain joins TRBV18 to TRBJ1-3, with D tentatively TRBD1 (5 bases). V dropped 5 bases and J dropped 0 bases, with 14 bases sitting between them. The germline V gene has CDR1 KGHSH and CDR2 LQKENI. CDR3 length: 16 amino acids. The CDR3 loop is CASSSQNRNSGNTIYF. The CDR3 DNA reads TGTGCCAGCTCATCCCAAAACAGGAACTCTGGAAACACCATATATTTT. Together with reference TRBV18 and TRBJ1-3, the CDR3 gives the full variable domain: NAGVMQNPRHLVRRRGQEARLRCSPMKGHSHVYWYRQLPEEGLKFMVYLQKENIIDESGMPKERFSAEFPKEGPSILRIQQVVRGDSAAYFCASSSQNRNSGNTIYFGEGSWLTVV.

The chain recombines TRBV4-3 with TRBJ2-7; D may correspond to TRBD1 or TRBD2 (5 bases each). CDR1 LGHNA and CDR2 YSLEER come from the germline V gene. The V end lost 1 base, the J end lost 2 bases, and 12 bases lay between the germline ends. The CDR3 contains 15 residues. CDR3 in DNA: TGCGCCAGCAGCCAAGGAGGGGAAGGGCCCTACGAGCAGTACTTC. Protein product: CASSQGGEGPYEQYF.

The chain couples TRBV11-1 to TRBJ1-1; 8 positions agree with TRBD1. The CDR3 loop spans 15 amino acids. V dropped 5 bases and J dropped 1; count of bases not matched to a gene: 6. Germline values: CDR1 SGHAT, CDR2 FQDESV (reference sequence). CDR3 loop: CASSPHRGRNTEAFF. The CDR3, as DNA: TGTGCCAGCAGCCCTCACAGGGGGAGGAACACTGAAGCTTTCTTT.

This clone showed up just once. The rearrangement uses TRBV9 and TRBJ2-1; TRBD1 agrees at 11 bases. The CDR3 has 15 residues. J was trimmed by 2 bases and V by 4 bases; bases with no gene match: 2. Germline lookup yields CDR1 SGDLS and CDR2 YYNGEE. In DNA form, the CDR3 reads TGTGCCAGCAGCCTGGACAGGGGGCCCTACAATGAGCAGTTCTTC. Translation gives CASSLDRGPYNEQFF. Using reference TRBV9 and TRBJ2-1 for the parts outside the CDR3, the full variable domain is DSGVTQTPKHLITATGQRVTLRCSPRSGDLSVYWYQQSLDQGLQFLIQYYNGEERAKGNILERFSAQQFPDLHSELNLSSLELGDSALYFCASSLDRGPYNEQFFGPGTRLTVL.

A remark on this clone: A read error may account for a junction end that differs from germline. This chain uses TRBV12-3 or TRBV12-4 with TRBJ2-7; 7 nucleotides line up with TRBD1. This CDR3 is built from 13 residues. The CDR3 spells CASSLRAEGQPFF. The CDR3 DNA reads as TGTGCCAGCAGTCTTAGAGCAGAGGGACAGCCTTTCTTC.